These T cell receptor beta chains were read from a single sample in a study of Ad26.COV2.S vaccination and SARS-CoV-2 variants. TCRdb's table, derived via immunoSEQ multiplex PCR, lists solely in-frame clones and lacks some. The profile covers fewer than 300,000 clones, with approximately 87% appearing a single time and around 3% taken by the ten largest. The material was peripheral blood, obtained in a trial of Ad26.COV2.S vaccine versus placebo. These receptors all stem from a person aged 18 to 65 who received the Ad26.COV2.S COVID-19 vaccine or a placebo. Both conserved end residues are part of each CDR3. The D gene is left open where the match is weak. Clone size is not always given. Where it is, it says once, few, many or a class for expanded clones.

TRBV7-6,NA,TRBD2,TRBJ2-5,CASSIRGGRETQYF,TGTGCCAGCAGCATACGGGGGGGCAGGGAGACCCAGTACTTC
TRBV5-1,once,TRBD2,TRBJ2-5,CASSEPGGGETQYF,TGCGCCAGCAGCGAGCCGGGGGGAGGGGAGACCCAGTACTTC
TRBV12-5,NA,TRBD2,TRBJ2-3,CASGLGIRIAGGADTQYF,TGTGCTAGTGGTTTGGGCATCAGAATTGCGGGGGGTGCAGATACGCAGTATTTT
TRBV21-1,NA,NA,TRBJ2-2,CASSKETNTGELFF,TGTGCCAGCAGCAAAGAGACGAACACCGGGGAGCTGTTTTTT
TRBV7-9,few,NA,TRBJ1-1,CASSLGTNTEAFF,TGTGCCAGCAGCTTAGGTACGAACACTGAAGCTTTCTTT
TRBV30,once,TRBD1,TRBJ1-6,CAGWDRGNSPLHF,TGTGCCGGTTGGGACAGGGGCAATTCACCCCTCCACTTT
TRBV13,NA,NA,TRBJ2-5,CASSLGPSEETQYF,TGTGCCAGCAGCTTAGGGCCTAGCGAAGAGACCCAGTACTTC
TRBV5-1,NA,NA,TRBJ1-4,CASSIDGINEKLFF,TGCGCCAGCAGCATAGACGGAATTAATGAAAAACTGTTTTTT
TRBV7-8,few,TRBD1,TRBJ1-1,CASSQRQGTTEAFF,TGTGCCAGCAGCCAGAGACAGGGGACCACTGAAGCTTTCTTT
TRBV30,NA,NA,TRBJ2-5,CACEGRRETQYF,TGTGCCTGCGAAGGGCGACGAGAGACCCAGTACTTC
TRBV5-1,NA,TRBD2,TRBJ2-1,CASSGGGLDEQFF,TGCGCCAGCAGTGGCGGGGGGCTCGATGAGCAGTTCTTC
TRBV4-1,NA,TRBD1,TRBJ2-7,CASSQAGTGAYEQYF,TGCGCCAGCAGCCAAGCTGGGACAGGGGCCTACGAGCAGTACTTC
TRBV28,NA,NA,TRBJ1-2,CASRGGGLRGYTF,TGTGCCAGCAGGGGGGGCGGGCTTAGGGGCTACACCTTC
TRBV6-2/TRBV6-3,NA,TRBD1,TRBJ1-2,CASSYQQGSRYGYTF,TGTGCCAGCAGTTACCAACAGGGGTCTCGGTATGGCTACACCTTC
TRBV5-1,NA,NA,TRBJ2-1,CASSLGQPGNEQFF,TGCGCCAGCAGCTTGGGGCAACCCGGGAATGAGCAGTTCTTC
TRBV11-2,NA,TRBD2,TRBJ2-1,CASSPGGSSYNEQFF,TGTGCCAGCAGCCCGGGAGGCAGCTCCTACAATGAGCAGTTCTTC
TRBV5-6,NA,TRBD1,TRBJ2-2,CASSPNRGQNTGELFF,TGTGCCAGCAGCCCCAACAGGGGGCAGAACACCGGGGAGCTGTTTTTT
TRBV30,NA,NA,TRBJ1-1,CASDRWNTEAFF,TGTGCCTCTGACAGGTGGAACACTGAAGCTTTCTTT
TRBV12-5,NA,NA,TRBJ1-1,CASGVTEAFF,TGTGCTAGTGGTGTGACTGAAGCTTTCTTT
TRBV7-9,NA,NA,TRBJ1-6,CASSLGGRRTLLHF,TGTGCCAGCAGCTTAGGAGGACGACGGACCTTGCTCCACTTT
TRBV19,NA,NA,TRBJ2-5,CASSIQVQETQYF,TGTGCCAGTAGCATACAGGTACAAGAGACCCAGTACTTC
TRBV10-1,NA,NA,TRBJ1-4,CASPGKVGEKLFF,TGCGCCAGTCCGGGGAAGGTAGGAGAAAAACTGTTTTTT
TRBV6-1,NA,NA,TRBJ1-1,CASSEGESHTEAFF,TGTGCCAGCAGTGAGGGGGAGTCGCACACTGAAGCTTTCTTT
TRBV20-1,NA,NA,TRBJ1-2,CSASTTRVVMGGYTF,TGCAGTGCTAGTACCACCAGGGTCGTTATGGGTGGCTACACCTTC
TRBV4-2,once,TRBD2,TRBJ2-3,CASSPGTSGRANTQYF,TGTGCCAGCAGCCCCGGGACTAGCGGGAGGGCAAATACGCAGTATTTT
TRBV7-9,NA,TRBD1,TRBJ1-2,CASSGTDRGLGIYGYTF,TGTGCCAGCAGCGGTACGGACAGGGGGTTAGGTATCTATGGCTACACCTTC
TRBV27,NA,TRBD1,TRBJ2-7,CASSRQGRGYEQYF,TGTGCCAGCAGCCGACAGGGGCGCGGTTACGAGCAGTACTTC
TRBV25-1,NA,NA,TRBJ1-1,CASRGLRYGSEAFF,TGTGCCAGCAGGGGATTAAGGTACGGGTCTGAAGCTTTCTTT
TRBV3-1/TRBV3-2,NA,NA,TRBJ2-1,CASRSYSTGPTEQFF,TGTGCCAGCAGATCGTATTCAACCGGCCCAACTGAGCAGTTCTTC
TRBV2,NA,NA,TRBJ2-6,CASSEMTASSGANVLTF,TGTGCCAGCAGTGAAATGACAGCGAGCTCTGGGGCCAACGTCCTGACTTTC
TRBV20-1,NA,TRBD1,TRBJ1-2,CSASRTGVNTF,TGCAGTGCTAGCCGGACAGGGGTAAACACCTTC
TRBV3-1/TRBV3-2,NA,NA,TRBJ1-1,CASSQEVVGTEAFF,TGTGCCAGCAGCCAGGAAGTTGTTGGCACTGAAGCTTTCTTT
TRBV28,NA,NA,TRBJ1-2,CASSPQPGLYGYTF,TGTGCCAGCAGTCCCCAACCCGGTCTCTATGGCTACACCTTC
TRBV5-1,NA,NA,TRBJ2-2,CASSLLASTTGELFF,TGCGCCAGCAGCCTACTGGCGAGTACTACCGGGGAGCTGTTTTTT
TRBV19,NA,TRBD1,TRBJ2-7,CASSTDRGNEQYF,TGTGCCAGTAGTACGGACAGGGGAAACGAGCAGTACTTC
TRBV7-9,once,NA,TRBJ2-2,CASSFRSGGRNTGELFF,TGTGCCAGCAGCTTCCGTTCCGGGGGGCGCAACACCGGGGAGCTGTTTTTT
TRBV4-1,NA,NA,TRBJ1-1,CASSQEAIREAFF,TGCGCCAGCAGCCAAGAAGCGATCAGGGAAGCTTTCTTT
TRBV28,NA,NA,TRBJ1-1,CASSPRQVAFF,TGTGCCAGCAGTCCCCGACAGGTAGCTTTCTTT
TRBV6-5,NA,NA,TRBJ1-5,CASSSQGKLGPQHF,TGTGCCAGCAGTTCTCAGGGGAAGCTAGGGCCCCAGCATTTT